The 25 T cell receptor beta chains below come from one sample, sequenced in a study of Tregs in tolerant kidney transplant recipients. Assay: immunoSEQ multiplex PCR; the TCRdb copy retains only in-frame clones and omits some. There are 92,000 or so clones in the sample; approximately 90% occur only once, and around 4.5% lies in the top ten. Sequencing was done on a sample of CD8+ T cells from blood. These receptors were taken from a human donor in good health.

The chain has TRBV4-1 and TRBJ2-2; perhaps TRBD2 as D (6 bases). From germline, CDR1 is MGHRA and CDR2 YSYEKL. V gave up 1 base and J gave up 4 bases, with 13 bases separating them. The CDR3 totals 16 residues. CDR3 loop: CASSQGLRGVTGELFF. CDR3 coding DNA: TGCGCCAGCAGCCAAGGTTTGCGGGGCGTCACCGGGGAGCTGTTTTTT.

V and J are TRBV5-4 and TRBJ2-7; D possibly corresponds to TRBD2 (6 bases). The V and J ends lost 1 base and 4 bases respectively, with 12 bases between them. This CDR3 is built from 14 residues. Germline values: CDR1 SGHNT, CDR2 YYREEE (reference sequence). The CDR3 nucleotides are TGTGCCAGCAGCTTGTACGGGGGAGGTTACGAGCAGTACTTC. It encodes CASSLYGGGYEQYF.

The chain couples TRBV10-2 to TRBJ1-2; weak D call: TRBD1 (5 bases). The ends were cut back, 7 bases at V and 8 bases at J, with 14 bases in the middle. CDR1 WSHSY and CDR2 SAAADI come from the germline V gene. The CDR3 runs to 12 residues. The CDR3, as DNA: TGCGCCAGCACCCAAGGGACGTCCGGCTACACCTTC. Translated: CASTQGTSGYTF.

The chain's CDR3 is CASSLYNRYTF. The CDR3, as DNA: TGTGCCAGCAGCCTTTACAATCGCTACACCTTC. The chain employs TRBV9 and TRBJ1-2; D gene unclear. The V and J ends lost 4 bases and 9 bases respectively, with 10 bases between them. The CDR3 spans 11 residues. The germline V gene encodes CDR1 SGDLS and CDR2 YYNGEE.

The chain recombines TRBV4-1 with TRBJ2-7, with TRBD2 matching over 8 bases. The CDR3 loop spans 15 amino acids. Germline V lookup: CDR1 MGHRA, CDR2 YSYEKL. V lost 5 bases, J lost 2 bases, and 8 bases stayed unmatched. The CDR3 is CASSYGLASTYEQYF. CDR3 in DNA: TGCGCCAGCAGCTATGGACTAGCTAGTACCTACGAGCAGTACTTC.

The chain has TRBV5-4 and TRBJ1-2; possibly TRBD1 for D (5 bases). The germline gives CDR1 SGHNT, CDR2 YYREEE (reference sequence). The CDR3 is 15 amino acids. V dropped 3 bases and J dropped 0 bases, with 12 bases sitting between them. This chain's CDR3 is CASSWGDEANYGYTF. CDR3 nucleotide sequence: TGTGCCAGCAGCTGGGGGGACGAAGCTAACTATGGCTACACCTTC. Complete variable domain (other parts from reference TRBV5-4 and TRBJ1-2): ETGVTQSPTHLIKTRGQQVTLRCSSQSGHNTVSWYQQALGQGPQFIFQYYREEENGRGNFPPRFSGLQFPNYSSELNVNALELDDSALYLCASSWGDEANYGYTFGSGTRLTVV.

This rearrangement joins TRBV6-5 to TRBJ1-1; D unresolved. Trimming took off 7 bases at V and 2 bases at J, with 11 bases between the two ends. The length of the CDR3 is 13 residues. Germline values: CDR1 MNHEY, CDR2 SVGAGI. Here the CDR3 reads CASNPAGNTEAFF. CDR3 nucleotide sequence: TGTGCCAGCAACCCGGCCGGTAACACTGAAGCTTTCTTT.

The chain carries TRBV25-1 and TRBJ2-7, with TRBD1 matching 8 bases. Looked up from germline, CDR1 is MGHDK and CDR2 is SYGVNS. The CDR3 extends over 15 amino acids. V trimming: 4 bases; J trimming: 1 base; junction bases outside the gene matches: 6. CDR3 sequence: CASSAGQGASYEQYF. CDR3 coding DNA: TGTGCCAGCAGTGCCGGACAGGGTGCTTCCTACGAGCAGTACTTC.

V is TRBV19 and J is TRBJ2-7; D may be TRBD1 or TRBD2 (5 bases each). Per the germline V gene, CDR1 is LNHDA and CDR2 is SQIVND (reference sequence). V was cut by 1 base and J by 6 bases, with 13 bases left in between. The CDR3 sequence is 14 residues long. CDR3 residues: CASSIGDAAAEQYF. CDR3 coding DNA: TGTGCCAGTAGTATAGGGGACGCCGCGGCCGAGCAGTACTTC.

The chain is built from TRBV27 and TRBJ2-1, with unresolved D. This CDR3 has 13 amino acids. Germline V lookup: CDR1 MNHEY, CDR2 SMNVEV (reference sequence). Between the trimmed V and J ends, which lost 6 bases and 3 bases, there was a span of 9 bases. The CDR3 sequence: CASRTRFYNEQFF. The DNA for the CDR3 is TGTGCCAGCAGGACAAGATTCTACAATGAGCAGTTCTTC.

The CDR3 DNA reads TGTGCCAGCAGTTCTACAGGGGGAGGCACCGGGGAGCTGTTTTTT. Translation gives CASSSTGGGTGELFF. The chain employs TRBV6-5 and TRBJ2-2; 8 bases match TRBD1. V lost 4 bases, J lost 4 bases, and 5 bases stayed unmatched. Germline CDR1 reads MNHEY; CDR2 reads SVGAGI. The CDR3 has 15 residues.

This clone has just one count. The chain carries TRBV10-1 and TRBJ2-7; 7 bases fit TRBD1. Germline V gene sequence: CDR1 WNHNN, CDR2 SYGVQD (reference sequence). The CDR3 is 15 amino acids. J lost 3 bases, V lost 3 bases, and 8 bases had no gene match. Here the CDR3 reads CASSEGRGLGYEQYF. CDR3 in DNA: TGCGCCAGCAGTGAAGGCAGGGGGTTAGGCTACGAGCAGTACTTC.

This sequence joins TRBV11-2 and TRBJ2-2, with TRBD1 as a possible D gene (5 bases). From germline, CDR1 is SGHAT and CDR2 FQNNGV. V lost 5 bases, J lost 4 bases, and 8 bases lay in between. CDR3 size: 13 residues. CDR3 coding DNA: TGTGCCAGCAGCGGACACTCCACCGGGGAGCTGTTTTTT. Its protein is CASSGHSTGELFF.

The gene calls are TRBV7-3 and TRBJ2-1; a possible D gene is TRBD2 (6 bases). Trimming took 4 bases from V and 4 from J, leaving 26 bases between them. The CDR3 spans 19 residues. Germline values: CDR1 SGHTA, CDR2 FQGTGA. The CDR3 sequence is CASSSPSRGEFFIYNEQFF. CDR3 bases: TGTGCCAGCAGCTCCCCTAGTCGCGGGGAGTTCTTTATTTACAATGAGCAGTTCTTC.

The rearrangement uses TRBV5-1 and TRBJ2-7; 7 bases are shared with TRBD1. Germline V gene lookup returns CDR1 SGHRS and CDR2 YFSETQ. CDR3 size: 13 residues. V was clipped by 3 bases and J by 1 base; unmatched bases: 1. In nucleotides, the CDR3 is TGCGCCAGCAGCTGGGGACAGTCCTACGAGCAGTACTTC. Translation: CASSWGQSYEQYF.

The chain joins TRBV2 to TRBJ1-3; unclear D gene. Trimming removed 8 bases at V and 4 bases at J, with 9 bases between. This CDR3 contains 12 residues. Germline assignment: CDR1 SNHLY and CDR2 FYNNEI. The CDR3 sequence is CASGSDGNTIYF. The CDR3 DNA sequence: TGTGCCAGCGGATCGGACGGAAACACCATATATTTT.

The DNA for the CDR3 is TGTGCCAGCAGCTTAGTCGGCGGTTTCTATGGCTACACCTTC. It yields the protein CASSLVGGFYGYTF. The chain couples TRBV7-9 to TRBJ1-2; D is unresolved. The CDR3 consists of 14 residues. With 1 base removed from V and 4 bases from J, the gap between germline ends came to 10 bases. CDR1 SEHNR and CDR2 FQNEAQ come from the germline V gene (reference sequence). Full variable domain (rest looked up from reference TRBV7-9 and TRBJ1-2): DTGVSQNPRHKITKRGQNVTFRCDPISEHNRLYWYRQTLGQGPEFLTYFQNEAQLEKSRLLSDRFSAERPKGSFSTLEIQRTEQGDSAMYLCASSLVGGFYGYTFGSGTRLTVV.

V is TRBV27 and J is TRBJ2-7; maybe TRBD2 (5 bases). In germline, CDR1 is MNHEY, CDR2 SMNVEV (reference sequence). With 0 bases removed from V and 4 bases from J, the gap between germline ends came to 10 bases. This CDR3 is built from 14 residues. The DNA for the CDR3 is TGTGCCAGCAGTTTATCGAGGCTAGCTTACGAGCAGTACTTC. It translates to CASSLSRLAYEQYF.

The chain combines TRBV29-1 with TRBJ2-5; TRBD2 agrees at 13 bases. The V gene end was trimmed by 0 bases and the J gene end by 2 bases; junction bases not matched to a gene: 3. The length of the CDR3 is 16 residues. CDR1 is SQVTM and CDR2 is ANQGSEA in the germline V gene. CDR3 coding DNA: TGCAGCGTTGAAGAGACTAGCGGGAGGCTTCAAGAGACCCAGTACTTC. This sequence encodes CSVEETSGRLQETQYF.

The chain joins TRBV5-1 to TRBJ2-1, with TRBD2 identical over 10 bases. This CDR3 is built from 13 residues. Germline assignment: CDR1 SGHRS and CDR2 YFSETQ. With 8 bases clipped from V and 4 bases from J, the junction kept 3 bases outside the gene matches. CDR3 protein: CASYSGGYNEQFF. Written as DNA, the CDR3 is TGCGCCAGTTATAGCGGGGGGTACAATGAGCAGTTCTTC.

The V gene is TRBV7-6, the J gene TRBJ2-7, with D unresolved. V was clipped by 2 bases and J by 6 bases, with 5 bases between them. The CDR3 loop spans 11 amino acids. Germline V lookup: CDR1 SGHVS, CDR2 FNYEAQ. The CDR3, as DNA: TGTGCCAGCAGCTTAAATCGCGAGCAGTACTTC. It codes for CASSLNREQYF.

J is TRBJ2-5 and V is TRBV7-8, with TRBD2 matching 8 bases. The V segment lost 2 bases and the J segment 2 bases; nucleotides outside the gene matches: 4. The CDR3 length is 15 residues. Germline V gene sequence: CDR1 SGHVS, CDR2 FQNEAQ. CDR3 in amino acids: CASSLSGGLQETQYF. CDR3 nucleotide sequence: TGTGCCAGCAGCTTAAGCGGGGGCCTGCAAGAGACCCAGTACTTC.

The J gene is TRBJ1-4, the V gene TRBV27; D is perhaps TRBD1 (6 bases). Looked up from germline, CDR1 is MNHEY and CDR2 is SMNVEV (reference sequence). This CDR3 is 15 amino acids long. V was pared by 6 bases and J by 8 bases, with 19 bases between. DNA for the CDR3: TGTGCCAGCAGCATCGACAGGCTCCCGGGGGAAAAACTGTTTTTT. Translated: CASSIDRLPGEKLFF.

The rearrangement uses TRBV5-1 and TRBJ2-3; tentatively, D is TRBD2 (6 bases). Trimming took 4 bases from V and 1 from J, leaving 13 bases between them. Looked up from germline, CDR1 is SGHRS and CDR2 is YFSETQ. This CDR3 contains 15 residues. CDR3: CASSPRGTRTDTQYF. The CDR3 DNA is TGCGCCAGCAGCCCGCGCGGGACTCGCACAGATACGCAGTATTTT.

The chain links TRBV29-1 to TRBJ2-2; D is ambiguous. Trimming took 1 base from V and 7 from J, leaving 4 bases between them. CDR1 and CDR2 from the germline V gene are SQVTM and ANQGSEA. The CDR3 contains 11 residues. CDR3 sequence (DNA): TGCAGCGTTGAAGGCGGCGGGGAGCTGTTTTTT. Amino acid sequence: CSVEGGGELFF.